These 9 T cell receptor beta chains share one sample of origin, sequenced in a study of shared T cell receptors in the human thymus. Data came from immunoSEQ multiplex PCR; TCRdb stores just in-frame clones and leaves some out. The sample shows about 660,000 clones, approximately 90% of them seen only once. These data were likewise used in another study, on human thymus T cells.

What was sequenced was thymocytes. Every receptor here comes from a boy younger than two with a congenital heart defect.

Here the CDR3 DNA reads TGTGCCAGCAGCTGGACAGGGCCCACTCCATTCACCGGGGAGCTGTTTTTT. Protein: CASSWTGPTPFTGELFF. The chain employs TRBV5-6 and TRBJ2-2; 8 bases are shared with TRBD1. CDR3 length: 17 amino acids. V was pared by 3 bases and J by 4 bases, with 11 bases of the junction left unmatched. Germline values: CDR1 SGHDT, CDR2 YYEEEE. Complete variable domain (other parts from reference TRBV5-6 and TRBJ2-2): DAGVTQSPTHLIKTRGQQVTLRCSPKSGHDTVSWYQQALGQGPQFIFQYYEEEERQRGNFPDRFSGHQFPNYSSELNVNALLLGDSALYLCASSWTGPTPFTGELFFGEGSRLTVL.

This clone was observed once. The chain combines TRBV5-8 with TRBJ2-1, with TRBD1 matching over 8 bases. Germline V gene sequence: CDR1 SGHTS, CDR2 YDEGEE. Losses at the gene ends were 0 bases for V and 6 bases for J; bases not matched to a gene: 8. The length of the CDR3 is 16 residues. CDR3 in amino acids: CASSLVGQGALNEQFF. The CDR3 coding sequence is TGTGCCAGCAGCTTGGTTGGGCAGGGGGCGCTCAATGAGCAGTTCTTC.

CDR3 amino acids: CASSLASAEDTEAFF. CDR3 bases: TGTGCCAGCAGCTTAGCCTCGGCGGAGGACACTGAAGCTTTCTTT. The gene calls are TRBV7-4 and TRBJ1-1; D is unresolved. V was cut by 0 bases and J by 3 bases, with 11 bases left in between. Looked up from germline, CDR1 is SGHVT and CDR2 is SQSDAQ. The CDR3 is 15 residues long. The full variable domain, rest sourced from reference TRBV7-4 and TRBJ1-1, is GAGVSQSPRYKVAKRGRDVALRCDSISGHVTLYWYRQTLGQGSEVLTYSQSDAQRDKSGRPSGRFSAERPERSVSTLKIQRTEQGDSAVYLCASSLASAEDTEAFFGQGTRLTVV.

The chain links TRBV4-2 to TRBJ2-5, with 9 bases identical to TRBD2. This CDR3 spans 15 amino acids. V lost 3 bases and J lost 4; bases outside the gene matches: 6. Germline CDR1 LGHNA, CDR2 YNFKEQ. The CDR3 spells CASSQGSGSLETQYF. In nucleotides, the CDR3 is TGTGCCAGCAGCCAGGGTAGCGGGAGTCTAGAGACCCAGTACTTC.

J is TRBJ2-3 and V is TRBV15; no definite D call. Germline-derived CDR1 and CDR2 are LNHNV and YYDKDF (reference sequence). V shed 2 bases and J shed 4 bases, with 4 bases lying between them. CDR3 length: 12 amino acids. The CDR3 protein is CATSRLSDTQYF. For the CDR3, the DNA is TGTGCCACCAGCAGACTTTCAGATACGCAGTATTTT.

The chain is built from TRBV14 and TRBJ2-7; 9 bases map to TRBD2. CDR3 length: 14 amino acids. The V segment lost 3 bases and the J segment 2 bases; nucleotides outside the gene matches: 2. Germline CDR1 SGHDN, CDR2 FVKESK. In DNA, the CDR3 is TGTGCCAGCAGCCAGGCTAGCGGGGCCTACGAGCAGTACTTC. It encodes CASSQASGAYEQYF.

This clone was seen only once. The chain combines TRBV5-1 with TRBJ2-7; the match to TRBD2 covers 9 bases. Looked up from germline, CDR1 is SGHRS and CDR2 is YFSETQ. V lost 4 bases, J lost 3 bases, and 11 bases stayed unmatched. CDR3 length: 16 residues. The CDR3 region is CASSRGGVAGDYEQYF. In DNA form, the CDR3 reads TGCGCCAGCAGCCGGGGCGGAGTAGCGGGAGACTACGAGCAGTACTTC.

V is TRBV29-1 and J is TRBJ2-1, with 7 bases fitting TRBD2. The length of the CDR3 is 15 residues. Germline V gene lookup returns CDR1 SQVTM and CDR2 ANQGSEA. V shed 4 bases and J 2 bases; nucleotides not matched to a gene: 8. The CDR3 protein is CSVAGGWGTYNEQFF. Here the CDR3 DNA reads TGCAGCGTTGCGGGGGGTTGGGGCACCTACAATGAGCAGTTCTTC.

The CDR3 nucleotides are TGTGCCAGCAGCGTAAGGGACAGGAAGAGCTCTGGAAACACCATATATTTT. This sequence encodes CASSVRDRKSSGNTIYF. The V and J genes are TRBV9 and TRBJ1-3; 8 bases fit TRBD1. The junction had 6 bases not matched to a gene; V was cut back by 1 base and J by 0 bases. CDR3 length: 17 amino acids. The germline gives CDR1 SGDLS, CDR2 YYNGEE.